The TCR beta chain under discussion was sequenced for a study of blood T cell repertoires in COVID-19. From germline, CDR1 is SGHRS and CDR2 YFSETQ. The CDR3 is 14 residues long. The V end lost 4 bases, the J end lost 10 bases, and 20 bases lay between the germline ends. Study processing details: Researchers report that nucleated cell counts were estimated from reference gene primer amplification. Sequencing used immunoSEQ multiplex PCR; TCRdb keeps in-frame clones, though not all of them. That table furnishes V, J and clone size, whereas the DNA furnished D and trimming. The sample comprises around 230,000 clones, 70% to 85% of which are singletons, and approximately 2.4% rests with the top ten.

The material sequenced was peripheral blood. The chain links TRBV5-1 to TRBJ1-2; D is unclear. The TCR sequence derives from a man in his forties who had recovered from COVID-19. CDR3 loop: CASSLSSGMVFYTF. CDR3 in DNA: TGCGCCAGCAGCCTGTCGTCCGGGATGGTCTTCTACACCTTC.